This T cell receptor beta chain was retrieved from a study of graft-versus-host responses after intestinal transplantation. Overall study context: Tacrolimus and steroids were given for about 3 years to all recipients after anti-thymocyte globulin induction.

Plating combined about 200,000 CFSE-labeled responder cells with about 200,000 irradiated, violet-dye-labeled stimulator cells. Generated by immunoSEQ multiplex PCR, the TCRdb table keeps only in-frame clones and is missing some. Found here are thousands of clones, approximately 30% of them singletons; the top ten hold less than 4%. The receptor was derived from a human patient who was an organ donor for intestinal transplantation. The input for sequencing was alloreactive CD8+ T cells from a mixed lymphocyte reaction culture, taken before transplantation. This sample's subset: CFSE-low proliferating T cells sorted from roughly six-day pre-transplant mixed lymphocyte reaction (GvH or HvG direction).

In DNA form, the CDR3 reads TGTGCCAGCAGCCGCAGCGACAATGAGCAGTTCTTC. This translates into CASSRSDNEQFF. The chain employs TRBV5-5 and TRBJ2-1; D gene ambiguous. Per germline, CDR1 SGHKS and CDR2 YYEKEE (reference sequence). V lost 4 bases, J lost 5 bases, and 7 bases lay in between. This CDR3 comprises 12 residues.